This TCR beta chain was captured in a study of blood T cell repertoires in COVID-19. CDR1 and CDR2 (germline): MNHEY, SVGAGI. The CDR3 spans 14 residues. Losses at the gene ends were 10 bases for V and 7 bases for J; bases not matched to a gene: 13. Some clones are missing from TCRdb's copy, which holds only in-frame ones; the method was immunoSEQ multiplex PCR. The sample gives tens of thousands of clones, 85% to 90% of which show up once; over 20% is in the top ten. The V call is TRBV6-5, the J call TRBJ2-1; 7 bases agree with TRBD2. The sample was peripheral blood. This TCR derives from an elderly woman in a cohort sampled during active or convalescent COVID-19. CDR3 loop: CAITTGEGRNEQFF. Written as DNA, the CDR3 is TGTGCCATCACGACGGGGGAGGGCCGGAATGAGCAGTTCTTC.